These 30 T cell receptor beta chains originate from one sample sequenced in a study of blood T cell repertoires in COVID-19. TCRdb's copy holds only in-frame clones and misses some; the assay was immunoSEQ multiplex PCR. The table shows fewer than 300,000 clones, with 80% to 90% occurring only once. What was sequenced was PBMCs or T cells enriched from blood (not recorded which). The source is a woman aged 30 to 39 who had recovered from COVID-19.

The chain combines TRBV16 with TRBJ1-6; TRBD1 agrees at 10 bases. This CDR3 comprises 18 residues. CDR1 is KGHSY and CDR2 is FQNENV in the germline V gene. The V gene end was trimmed by 0 bases and the J gene end by 10 bases; junction bases not matched to a gene: 12. CDR3: CASSQSPGDRGPRSPLHF. In nucleotides, the CDR3 is TGTGCCAGCAGCCAATCCCCGGGGGACAGGGGCCCTAGGTCACCCCTCCACTTT. The full variable domain, with the rest looked up from reference TRBV16 and TRBJ1-6, is GEEVAQTPKHLVRGEGQKAKLYCAPIKGHSYVFWYQQVLKNEFKFLISFQNENVFDETGMPKERFSAKCLPNSPCSLEIQATKLEDSAVYFCASSQSPGDRGPRSPLHFGNGTRLTVT.

The chain recombines TRBV9 with TRBJ1-5; 9 bases agree with TRBD1. The CDR3 contains 15 residues. Germline V gene sequence: CDR1 SGDLS, CDR2 YYNGEE. V shed 8 bases, J shed 7 bases, and the junction held 13 bases outside the gene matches. The CDR3 DNA sequence: TGTGCCAGTTCGACAGGGGGTATTTCAGGCCAGCCCCAGCATTTT. Translated: CASSTGGISGQPQHF.

The CDR3 bases are TGCGCCAGCAGCCCAGGGGGATCTGGAAACACCATATATTTT. This gives the protein CASSPGGSGNTIYF. This chain connects TRBV5-1 to TRBJ1-3; 7 bases are shared with TRBD1. In germline, CDR1 is SGHRS, CDR2 YFSETQ. V shed 4 bases and J 1 base; nucleotides not matched to a gene: 2. The CDR3 contains 14 residues.

The chain links TRBV18 to TRBJ2-2; perhaps TRBD2 as D (5 bases). CDR1 KGHSH and CDR2 LQKENI come from the germline V gene. The CDR3 is 12 residues long. Trimming stripped 8 bases from V and 6 bases from J, with 10 bases between. The CDR3 loop reads CASERGPGELFF. The CDR3 DNA is TGTGCCAGCGAAAGAGGGCCCGGGGAGCTGTTTTTT.

The chain joins TRBV10-3 to TRBJ2-7; TRBD2 agrees at 10 bases. The CDR3 loop spans 14 amino acids. V gave up 4 bases and J gave up 5 bases; unmatched junction bases: 5. Germline V lookup: CDR1 ENHRY, CDR2 SYGVKD. Here the CDR3 reads CAISGGLASDEQYF. The CDR3 DNA reads TGTGCCATCAGTGGGGGACTAGCGTCAGACGAGCAGTACTTC.

This chain uses TRBV4-1 with TRBJ1-1; D is possibly TRBD1 (5 bases). This CDR3 has 16 residues. Trimming removed 1 base at V and 1 base at J, with 13 bases between. Germline CDR1 is MGHRA and CDR2 is YSYEKL. CDR3 region: CASSQGLQGKNTEAFF. The CDR3 nucleotides read TGCGCCAGCAGCCAAGGGTTGCAGGGCAAGAACACTGAAGCTTTCTTT.

This clone was recorded a few times. The chain combines TRBV5-6 with TRBJ1-4; D not certain. The CDR3 sequence is 15 residues long. Germline V gene lookup returns CDR1 SGHDT and CDR2 YYEEEE. Trimming removed 6 bases at V and 6 bases at J, with 18 bases between. Here the CDR3 reads CASTSGVNGDEKLFF. DNA of the CDR3: TGTGCCAGCACATCGGGCGTCAACGGGGATGAAAAACTGTTTTTT.

This sequence joins TRBV2 and TRBJ1-4; no reliable D call. Germline lookup yields CDR1 SNHLY and CDR2 FYNNEI. V was cut by 8 bases and J by 2 bases, with 12 bases left in between. This CDR3 spans 14 amino acids. The CDR3 DNA follows: TGTGCCAGCTCAGACACTGCCACTAATGAAAAACTGTTTTTT. This encodes CASSDTATNEKLFF.

This chain links TRBV29-1 with TRBJ2-4; 11 bases line up with TRBD2. J was trimmed by 7 bases and V by 4 bases; bases with no gene match: 9. Per the germline V gene, CDR1 is SQVTM and CDR2 is ANQGSEA. The length of the CDR3 is 15 residues. The CDR3 DNA reads as TGCAGCGTTGTGGGACTAGCGGTAGGAGGGAACATTCAGTACTTC. Its protein is CSVVGLAVGGNIQYF.

The chain has TRBV19 and TRBJ1-3; the D is unclear. This CDR3 is 12 amino acids long. V lost 7 bases and J 2 bases, leaving 6 bases between the germline ends. The germline CDR1 and CDR2 sequences are LNHDA and SQIVND (reference sequence). The CDR3 spells CASTVAGNTIYF. Here the CDR3 DNA reads TGTGCCAGTACGGTTGCTGGAAACACCATATATTTT.

The chain combines TRBV19 with TRBJ2-1; tentative D call: TRBD2 (5 bases). Germline CDR1 and CDR2: LNHDA and SQIVND (reference sequence). This CDR3 contains 15 residues. V lost 5 bases, J lost 8 bases, and 19 bases lay in between. CDR3 protein: CASSLRAPTGDEQFF. Here the CDR3 DNA reads TGTGCCAGTAGTCTAAGAGCTCCCACCGGGGATGAGCAGTTCTTC.

This rearrangement joins TRBV7-9 to TRBJ2-2; TRBD1 might be the D (5 bases). Trimming left V 2 bases short and J 4 bases short, with 14 bases between. The CDR3 sequence is 16 residues long. Germline V CDR1 and CDR2: SEHNR, FQNEAQ (reference sequence). CDR3 residues: CASSLQAATVTGELFF. DNA of the CDR3: TGTGCCAGCAGCTTACAAGCCGCGACAGTCACCGGGGAGCTGTTTTTT. The full variable domain, with the rest looked up from reference TRBV7-9 and TRBJ2-2, is DTGVSQNPRHKITKRGQNVTFRCDPISEHNRLYWYRQTLGQGPEFLTYFQNEAQLEKSRLLSDRFSAERPKGSFSTLEIQRTEQGDSAMYLCASSLQAATVTGELFFGEGSRLTVL.

This clone has only a few counts. The rearrangement links TRBV27 to TRBJ2-7; D may be TRBD1 (7 bases). V was cut by 6 bases and J by 3 bases, with 12 bases left in between. This CDR3 spans 13 amino acids. CDR1 MNHEY and CDR2 SMNVEV come from the germline V gene (reference sequence). The CDR3 protein is CASRRDSYYEQYF. DNA of the CDR3: TGTGCCAGCAGGCGGGACAGTTACTACGAGCAGTACTTC.

This clone appeared a few times. This chain connects TRBV7-3 to TRBJ1-1; D is possibly TRBD1 (5 bases). This CDR3 region has 12 residues. The V gene lost 6 bases and the J gene lost 2 bases, with 7 bases spanning the gap. CDR1 and CDR2 from the germline V gene are SGHTA and FQGTGA. In nucleotides, the CDR3 is TGTGCCAGCAGGGGGCCAAACACTGAAGCTTTCTTT. Translated: CASRGPNTEAFF.

Remarks on this clone: One end of the junction fails to match germline, which may point to a read error. The J gene is TRBJ1-1, the V gene TRBV28, with D maybe TRBD1 (6 bases). The V gene's germline CDR1 is MDHEN and CDR2 SYDVKM. This CDR3 has 14 amino acids. The CDR3 sequence: CASRPGQLNAEAFF. In nucleotides, the CDR3 is TGTGCCAGCAGGCCAGGACAGCTGAACGCTGAAGCTTTCTTT.

The chain combines TRBV6-5 with TRBJ1-6; 9 nucleotides line up with TRBD1. Germline CDR1 MNHEY, CDR2 SVGAGI. V lost 3 bases and J lost 6; bases outside the gene matches: 6. The CDR3 is 16 residues long. The CDR3 coding sequence is TGTGCCAGCAGTTATTCTACAGGGGGCATTAATTCACCCCTCCACTTT. The encoded protein is CASSYSTGGINSPLHF.

V and J are TRBV7-2 and TRBJ1-5, with a weak D call TRBD1 (5 bases). Germline values: CDR1 SGHTA, CDR2 FQGNSA. This CDR3 has 16 residues. V lost 0 bases to trimming and J lost 2 bases, with 11 bases between them. The chain's CDR3 is CASSLAWGGGNQPQHF. Written as DNA, the CDR3 is TGTGCCAGCAGCTTAGCATGGGGCGGTGGCAATCAGCCCCAGCATTTT.

This clone was detected only a few times. CDR3 nucleotides: TGTGCCAGCAGCTCATTAGCGGGGGGCCACGAGCAGTACTTC. This translates into CASSSLAGGHEQYF. V gene TRBV11-2 combines with J gene TRBJ2-7; 10 bases are shared with TRBD2. The CDR3 contains 14 residues. Germline loops: CDR1 SGHAT, CDR2 FQNNGV. Unmatched junction bases numbered 5, after V lost 4 bases and J lost 5 bases. Full variable domain (remainder filled in from reference TRBV11-2 and TRBJ2-7): EAGVAQSPRYKIIEKRQSVAFWCNPISGHATLYWYQQILGQGPKLLIQFQNNGVVDDSQLPKDRFSAERLKGVDSTLKIQPAKLEDSAVYLCASSSLAGGHEQYFGPGTRLTVT.

The genes are TRBV28 and TRBJ1-2; 8 bases align to TRBD1. Germline CDR1 reads MDHEN; CDR2 reads SYDVKM. The CDR3 contains 15 residues. Germline trimming cut 5 bases from V and 4 bases from J; bases unmatched to any gene: 9. Written as DNA, the CDR3 is TGTGCCAGCAGTCCCCCACAGGGGGGGAGCTATGGCTACACCTTC. Translation: CASSPPQGGSYGYTF.

The chain combines TRBV5-5 with TRBJ1-1; the D is unclear. V was cut by 0 bases and J by 0 bases, with 12 bases left in between. The V gene's germline CDR1 is SGHKS and CDR2 YYEKEE (reference sequence). There are 16 residues in the CDR3. For the CDR3, the DNA is TGTGCCAGCAGCTTGGCCCACTCAAACTTGAACACTGAAGCTTTCTTT. It yields the protein CASSLAHSNLNTEAFF.

This rearrangement joins TRBV6-1 to TRBJ2-1, with 7 nucleotides matching TRBD1. In germline, CDR1 is MNHNS, CDR2 SASEGT. This CDR3 region has 15 residues. The junction had 7 bases not matched to a gene; V was cut back by 2 bases and J by 6 bases. The CDR3 sequence: CASSETGESFNEQFF. The DNA of the CDR3 is TGTGCCAGCAGTGAAACAGGGGAGAGCTTCAATGAGCAGTTCTTC.

This clone was found once. The V and J genes are TRBV6-4 and TRBJ1-2; D remains ambiguous. V lost 3 bases and J lost 1, with 12 bases in between. The CDR3 is 15 residues long. CDR1 and CDR2 (germline): MRHNA, SNTAGT. The CDR3 protein is CASSDRLRGNYGYTF. CDR3 nucleotides: TGTGCCAGCAGTGATCGGTTGCGGGGTAACTATGGCTACACCTTC.

The chain links TRBV12-2 to TRBJ2-7; TRBD2 reflects the table's D call only, with no check against the DNA. TRBV12-2 is designated a pseudogene. The CDR3 totals 21 residues. This chain's CDR3 is CASTAVGLPGLAAARTGEQYF. CDR3 bases: TGTGCAAGTACCGCCGTTGGGCTACCGGGACTAGCAGCGGCCAGGACAGGGGAGCAGTACTTC.

The gene calls are TRBV19 and TRBJ2-7; no definite D call. Germline V gene sequence: CDR1 LNHDA, CDR2 SQIVND (reference sequence). The CDR3 is 15 amino acids. Trimming cost V 7 bases and J 4 bases, with 20 bases left between them. CDR3 in DNA: TGTGCCAGTACCCCTGATGTCGCAGGTGTATACGAGCAGTACTTC. As protein: CASTPDVAGVYEQYF.

The V and J genes are TRBV18 and TRBJ2-1; TRBD2 matches at 7 bases. Germline V gives CDR1 KGHSH, CDR2 LQKENI. There are 17 residues in the CDR3. Losses at the gene ends were 6 bases for V and 0 bases for J; bases not matched to a gene: 11. CDR3 loop: CASSLGPGGISYNEQFF. CDR3 nucleotides: TGTGCCAGCTCCCTAGGCCCCGGGGGGATCTCCTACAATGAGCAGTTCTTC.

The chain joins TRBV30 to TRBJ2-7; D gene unclear. V dropped 5 bases and J dropped 0 bases, with 5 bases sitting between them. This CDR3 is built from 11 residues. Germline V CDR1 and CDR2: GTSNPN, SVGIG (reference sequence). CDR3: CAWEHSYEQYF. In DNA, the CDR3 is TGTGCCTGGGAACACTCCTACGAGCAGTACTTC.

This clone occurred once. Other DNA sequences of this sample code for an identical CDR3. V gene TRBV7-9 combines with J gene TRBJ2-1; D is possibly TRBD2 (6 bases). The CDR3 loop spans 14 amino acids. From germline, CDR1 is SEHNR and CDR2 FQNEAQ (reference sequence). V was pared by 3 bases and J by 4 bases, with 10 bases between. The CDR3 region has the DNA TGTGCCAGCAGCTTGGAGGGGCAGTACAATGAGCAGTTCTTC. Translation gives CASSLEGQYNEQFF.

In its sample, this clone was seen once. The same CDR3 also results from other DNA sequences found in this sample. The V gene is TRBV3-1 (or the pseudogene TRBV3-2), the J gene TRBJ1-1, with D possibly being TRBD1 (6 bases). Between the trimmed V and J ends, which lost 1 base and 0 bases, there was a span of 9 bases. This CDR3 region has 15 residues. Germline-derived CDR1 and CDR2 are LGHDT and YNNKEL (reference sequence). The CDR3: CASSQGTVMNTEAFF. Here the CDR3 DNA reads TGTGCCAGCAGCCAAGGGACAGTTATGAACACTGAAGCTTTCTTT.

This chain's CDR3 is CASSVSPSDIQYF. In DNA form, the CDR3 reads TGTGCCAGCAGCGTGTCACCCTCGGACATTCAGTACTTC. The chain employs TRBV9 and TRBJ2-4, with no clear D. V lost 2 bases to trimming and J lost 8 bases, with 11 bases between them. Germline V gene lookup returns CDR1 SGDLS and CDR2 YYNGEE. This CDR3 contains 13 residues.

The V gene is TRBV3-1 (or the pseudogene TRBV3-2), the J gene TRBJ1-5; no firm D call. Germline V gives CDR1 LGHDT, CDR2 YNNKEL (reference sequence). There are 12 residues in the CDR3. V was cut by 2 bases and J by 6 bases, with 5 bases left in between. CDR3 bases: TGTGCCAGCAGCCAATCGAGTCAGCCCCAGCATTTT. It yields the protein CASSQSSQPQHF.